The 15 T cell receptor beta chains listed next were all sequenced from one sample in a study of CD8+CD57+ T cells in acquired aplastic anemia. TCR beta VDJ and CDR3 were profiled, and genomic DNA was the template. TCRdb reprocessed the reads via MiXCR and lists one record per CDR3 protein. The sample carries some 120,000 distinct CDR3 sequences, roughly 40% recorded once. CD8+CD57+ cell expansion had been shown by flow cytometry in patients chosen for sequencing. Specimen: sorted CD4+, CD8+, or CD8+CD57+ T cells (not recorded which) from PBMCs. The receptors originated from a human donor with aplastic anemia.

This clonotype was counted ten times or more. CDR3 sequence reads: CASKKSSYEQYV. CDR3 DNA sequence: TGTGCCAGCAAGAAGAGCTCCTACGAGCAGTACGTC. V usage is TRBV5-4 and J usage is TRBJ2-7; no definite D call. Trimming pared 6 bases from V and 0 bases from J, leaving 7 bases between. Looked up from germline, CDR1 is SGHNT and CDR2 is YYREEE (reference sequence). This CDR3 comprises 12 residues.

This clonotype was observed at least ten times. This chain links TRBV11-2 with TRBJ2-1; TRBD1 matches 11 bases. This CDR3 is 16 amino acids long. V was pared by 5 bases and J by 6 bases, with 9 bases of the junction left unmatched. CDR1 is SGHAT and CDR2 is FQNNGV in the germline V gene. This CDR3 reads CASSPMGQGVGNEQFF. DNA of the CDR3: TGTGCCAGCAGCCCCATGGGACAGGGGGTTGGCAATGAGCAGTTCTTC.

In this sample, this clonotype turned up a few times. The chain recombines TRBV6-2 or TRBV6-3 with TRBJ2-2, with TRBD1 matching over 8 bases. Germline CDR1 and CDR2: MNHEY and SVGEGT. The V segment lost 6 bases and the J segment 7 bases; nucleotides outside the gene matches: 10. The CDR3 runs 15 residues. CDR3 DNA sequence: TGTGCCAGCAGAAGGCGTACAGGGGGTTTCGGGGAGCTGTTTTTT. It yields the protein CASRRRTGGFGELFF.

In its sample, this clonotype was seen many times. The gene calls are TRBV10-2 and TRBJ2-5; TRBD2 matches at 11 bases. Trimming at V came to 8 bases and at J to 3 bases, leaving 2 bases not matched to a gene. The CDR3 consists of 13 residues. Per the germline V gene, CDR1 is WSHSY and CDR2 is SAAADI. In DNA form, the CDR3 reads TGCGCCAGCGGGGGACTAGCGGAAGAGACCCAGTACTTC. Its protein product is CASGGLAEETQYF.

Ten or more counts support this clonotype. The V and J genes are TRBV2 and TRBJ1-5, with a possible D match to TRBD1 (5 bases). V lost 5 bases to trimming and J lost 2 bases, with 10 bases between them. The germline V gene encodes CDR1 SNHLY and CDR2 FYNNEI. The CDR3 loop spans 14 amino acids. The CDR3, as DNA: TGTGCCAGCAGTAGGACCAGGGGCAATCAGCCCCAGCATTTT. Its protein is CASSRTRGNQPQHF. The whole variable domain, filled in from reference TRBV2 and TRBJ1-5, reads EPEVTQTPSHQVTQMGQEVILRCVPISNHLYFYWYRQILGQKVEFLVSFYNNEISEKSEIFDDQFSVERPDGSNFTLKIRSTKLEDSAMYFCASSRTRGNQPQHFGDGTRLSIL.

The J gene is TRBJ2-1, the V gene TRBV10-3, with TRBD2 identical over 8 bases. V was pared by 5 bases and J by 9 bases, with 12 bases of the junction left unmatched. This CDR3 contains 15 residues. The germline V gene encodes CDR1 ENHRY and CDR2 SYGVKD. The CDR3 nucleotides read TGTGCCATCAGTAGAGGGGACGGGGGGGCCCCTGAGCAGTTCTTC. Its translation: CAISRGDGGAPEQFF.

This clonotype has ten or more counts. This rearrangement joins TRBV11-2 to TRBJ2-7; possibly TRBD2 for D (5 bases). Deletions cut 1 base from V and 4 bases from J, with 8 bases between. Germline CDR1 is SGHAT and CDR2 is FQNNGV. This CDR3 is built from 13 residues. CDR3 in amino acids: CASSLARGYEQYV. The CDR3 DNA reads as TGTGCCAGCAGCTTAGCCCGGGGTTACGAGCAGTACGTC.

This clonotype was observed at least ten times. The chain is built from TRBV7-9 and TRBJ1-3, with 8 bases that match TRBD1. The length of the CDR3 is 14 residues. From germline, CDR1 is SEHNR and CDR2 FQNEAQ (reference sequence). The junction had 2 bases not matched to a gene; V was cut back by 6 bases and J by 1 base. CDR3 sequence reads: CASRDRGSGNTIYF. The CDR3 DNA sequence: TGTGCCAGCAGAGACAGGGGATCTGGAAACACCATATATTTT.

The chain is built from TRBV20-1 and TRBJ2-1; 10 nucleotides match TRBD2. V lost 5 bases to trimming and J lost 9 bases; unmatched junction nucleotides: 10. This CDR3 is 14 amino acids long. Per the germline V gene, CDR1 is DFQATT and CDR2 is SNEGSKA (reference sequence). The CDR3 loop is CSAPTSGTTGEQFF. For the CDR3, the DNA is TGCAGTGCTCCAACTAGCGGGACGACAGGTGAGCAGTTCTTC.

This clonotype appeared once. The chain uses TRBV29-1 and TRBJ1-3, with a tentative D call TRBD1 (5 bases). Germline V gene lookup returns CDR1 SQVTM and CDR2 ANQGSEA. V was clipped by 3 bases and J by 3 bases, with 12 bases between them. The CDR3 length is 14 residues. This CDR3 is CSVEKGASGNTIYF. CDR3 coding DNA: TGCAGCGTTGAGAAAGGGGCGAGTGGAAACACCATATATTTT.

This clonotype was picked up many times. CDR3 DNA sequence: TGCGCCAGCAGCCAAGATTATGGGGGAAACTATGGCTACACCTTC. As protein: CASSQDYGGNYGYTF. The V and J genes are TRBV4-3 and TRBJ1-2; D possibly corresponds to TRBD1 (5 bases). The V and J ends lost 0 bases and 2 bases respectively, with 10 bases between them. The germline V gene encodes CDR1 LGHNA and CDR2 YSLEER. This CDR3 contains 15 residues.

This rearrangement joins TRBV19 to TRBJ1-5; D uncertain. The CDR3 runs 15 residues. Germline V gene data show CDR1 as LNHDA and CDR2 as SQIVND (reference sequence). Trimming took off 3 bases at V and 1 base at J, with 10 bases between the two ends. The CDR3: CASSIAGLSNQPQHF. DNA for the CDR3: TGTGCCAGTAGTATCGCGGGGTTGAGCAATCAGCCCCAGCATTTT.

This clonotype was picked up a small number of times. The rearrangement joins TRBV6-2 or TRBV6-3 to TRBJ2-5; 13 bases line up with TRBD2. The trim removed 8 bases at V and 2 bases at J, leaving 5 bases unmatched. CDR3 size: 15 residues. Germline V gene data show CDR1 as MNHEY and CDR2 as SVGEGT. Here the CDR3 reads CASGLAGANQETQYF. DNA of the CDR3: TGTGCCAGCGGACTAGCGGGGGCAAATCAAGAGACCCAGTACTTC.

This clonotype came up a few times. The chain joins TRBV10-2 to TRBJ2-1, with D perhaps matching TRBD1 (6 bases). Trimming removed 3 bases from V and 5 bases from J, with 14 bases in between. The CDR3 consists of 15 residues. Germline V gives CDR1 WSHSY, CDR2 SAAADI. CDR3 loop: CASSEHGQRNNEQFF. The CDR3 DNA reads TGCGCCAGCAGTGAACATGGACAGCGAAACAATGAGCAGTTCTTC.

This clonotype was seen more than once but under ten times. CDR3 amino acids: CASSGTVKNIQYF. The CDR3, as DNA: TGTGCCAGCAGCGGGACAGTCAAAAACATTCAGTACTTC. The chain links TRBV5-6 to TRBJ2-4; 7 bases align to TRBD1. From germline, CDR1 is SGHDT and CDR2 YYEEEE. V shed 4 bases, J shed 3 bases, and the junction held 1 base outside the gene matches. The CDR3 length is 13 residues.